A single sample is the source of the 17 T cell receptor beta chains below, sequenced in a study of beta chain features in type 1 diabetes. The investigators reverse transcribed all of the isolated RNA, so they sequenced expressed TCRB transcripts. The method was immunoSEQ multiplex PCR; TCRdb's version includes in-frame clones alone and lacks a portion of them. The repertoire holds approximately 140,000 clones, with around 51% as singletons. What was sequenced was Tregs from blood. These receptors were obtained from a man between 18 and 29 years old in good health.

There are a few counts of this clone. J is TRBJ2-7 and V is TRBV30; D possibly corresponds to TRBD2 (6 bases). CDR1 GTSNPN and CDR2 SVGIG come from the germline V gene (reference sequence). The CDR3 has 15 amino acids. V dropped 0 bases and J dropped 2 bases, with 14 bases sitting between them. CDR3 nucleotide sequence: TGTGCCTGGAGTGTATTTGCGGGGCGAACCTACGAGCAGTACTTC. This gives the protein CAWSVFAGRTYEQYF.

V and J are TRBV5-1 and TRBJ1-1, with D unclear. Germline V gene data show CDR1 as SGHRS and CDR2 as YFSETQ. The CDR3 spans 14 residues. With 0 bases removed from V and 6 bases from J, the gap between germline ends came to 12 bases. CDR3 sequence reads: CASSLGGRESEAFF. The CDR3, as DNA: TGCGCCAGCAGCTTGGGAGGGAGGGAGTCTGAAGCTTTCTTT.

This clone was seen a single time. The chain combines TRBV9 with TRBJ2-3; D is possibly TRBD1 (6 bases). Germline V gene data show CDR1 as SGDLS and CDR2 as YYNGEE. V was pared by 5 bases and J by 1 base, with 11 bases between. This CDR3 region has 14 residues. The CDR3 region is CASSYRVGTDTQYF. DNA of the CDR3: TGTGCCAGCAGTTACAGGGTTGGCACAGATACGCAGTATTTT. Complete variable domain (other parts from reference TRBV9 and TRBJ2-3): DSGVTQTPKHLITATGQRVTLRCSPRSGDLSVYWYQQSLDQGLQFLIQYYNGEERAKGNILERFSAQQFPDLHSELNLSSLELGDSALYFCASSYRVGTDTQYFGPGTRLTVL.

The chain has TRBV28 and TRBJ2-7; tentatively, D is TRBD2 (6 bases). The CDR3 runs 14 residues. Germline V CDR1 and CDR2: MDHEN, SYDVKM. V gave up 8 bases and J gave up 2 bases, with 16 bases separating them. The CDR3 loop reads CASQDGGAAYEQYF. As DNA, the CDR3 is TGTGCCAGCCAGGACGGGGGTGCCGCCTACGAGCAGTACTTC. Full variable domain (remainder filled in from reference TRBV28 and TRBJ2-7): DVKVTQSSRYLVKRTGEKVFLECVQDMDHENMFWYRQDPGLGLRLIYFSYDVKMKEKGDIPEGYSVSREKKERFSLILESASTNQTSMYLCASQDGGAAYEQYFGPGTRLTVT.

This clone was seen a few times. This rearrangement joins TRBV21-1 to TRBJ1-5; the D segment call TRBD1 is taken from the table without a DNA check. TRBV21-1 represents a pseudogene. The CDR3 runs to 15 residues. The DNA for the CDR3 is TGTGCCAGCAGCGCCGCAGCAGACAACAATCAGCCCCAGCATTTT. Its translation is CASSAAADNNQPQHF.

Concerning this clone: Other DNA sequences of this sample code for an identical CDR3. J is TRBJ2-7 and V is TRBV7-2; 14 nucleotides line up with TRBD2. This CDR3 has 15 residues. Trimming at V came to 3 bases and at J to 3 bases, leaving 1 base not matched to a gene. Looked up from germline, CDR1 is SGHTA and CDR2 is FQGNSA. The DNA of the CDR3 is TGTGCCAGCAGCTTTGGACTAGCGGGGGGCTACGAGCAGTACTTC. It encodes CASSFGLAGGYEQYF. Variable domain in full (rest from reference TRBV7-2 and TRBJ2-7): GAGVSQSPSNKVTEKGKDVELRCDPISGHTALYWYRQSLGQGLEFLIYFQGNSAPDKSGLPSDRFSAERTGGSVSTLTIQRTQQEDSAVYLCASSFGLAGGYEQYFGPGTRLTVT.

This clone appeared a few times. The chain joins TRBV6-1 to TRBJ2-4; D is ambiguous. Per germline, CDR1 MNHNS and CDR2 SASEGT. Trimming removed 6 bases at V and 8 bases at J, with 14 bases between. CDR3 length equals 13 residues. The CDR3 here is CASSPQNEDIQYF. CDR3 sequence (DNA): TGTGCCAGCAGCCCCCAGAATGAGGACATTCAGTACTTC.

This clone appeared a few times. The chain employs TRBV29-1 and TRBJ2-7; the match to TRBD1 covers 9 bases. Germline V gene lookup returns CDR1 SQVTM and CDR2 ANQGSEA. V lost 7 bases, J lost 5 bases, and 9 bases stayed unmatched. The CDR3 totals 13 residues. The CDR3 here is CSARRDRANEQYF. The CDR3 DNA reads as TGCAGCGCCCGCCGGGACAGGGCCAACGAGCAGTACTTC.

The chain carries TRBV11-2 and TRBJ2-5, with D possibly being TRBD1 (5 bases). V lost 2 bases, J lost 5 bases, and 12 bases lay in between. The germline V gene has CDR1 SGHAT and CDR2 FQNNGV. The CDR3 covers 14 residues. CDR3 coding DNA: TGTGCCAGCAGCTTACAGCAGGGAATGGAGACCCAGTACTTC. Translated, it gives CASSLQQGMETQYF.

This chain uses TRBV10-3 with TRBJ2-7, with D possibly matching TRBD1 (6 bases). The CDR3 runs 13 residues. Germline CDR1 ENHRY, CDR2 SYGVKD. V was cut by 7 bases and J by 0 bases, with 10 bases left in between. The CDR3, as DNA: TGTGCCATCAACCGACAGGCCTCCTACGAGCAGTACTTC. It translates to CAINRQASYEQYF.

The chain employs TRBV6-1 and TRBJ1-5; a possible D gene is TRBD1 (6 bases). The V gene's germline CDR1 is MNHNS and CDR2 SASEGT. V was cut by 6 bases and J by 0 bases, with 9 bases left in between. This CDR3 has 14 residues. The CDR3 reads CASSHRDSNQPQHF. The CDR3 DNA is TGTGCCAGCAGCCACAGGGATAGCAATCAGCCCCAGCATTTT.

V gene TRBV2 combines with J gene TRBJ1-6; D remains ambiguous. Germline-derived CDR1 and CDR2 are SNHLY and FYNNEI. CDR3 length: 13 amino acids. V lost 8 bases to trimming and J lost 7 bases, with 12 bases between them. The CDR3 sequence is CASVAEFNSPLHF. DNA for the CDR3: TGTGCCAGCGTAGCTGAATTCAATTCACCCCTCCACTTT.

This clone has just a few counts. This sequence joins TRBV11-1 and TRBJ2-3, with 15 positions matching TRBD2. The germline gives CDR1 SGHAT, CDR2 FQDESV (reference sequence). The CDR3 runs 18 residues. The V gene end was trimmed by 5 bases and the J gene end by 2 bases; junction bases not matched to a gene: 8. The CDR3 DNA is TGTGCCAGCAGCATGCCTCGGACTAGCGGGAGGGCCACAGATACGCAGTATTTT. Translated: CASSMPRTSGRATDTQYF.

J is TRBJ1-5 and V is TRBV29-1, with TRBD1 identical over 7 bases. Germline assignment: CDR1 SQVTM and CDR2 ANQGSEA. The CDR3 runs 12 residues. The V segment lost 6 bases and the J segment 7 bases; nucleotides outside the gene matches: 6. CDR3 DNA sequence: TGCAGCGTCCGACAGGGTGAGCAGCCCCAGCATTTT. Encoded protein: CSVRQGEQPQHF.

The V gene is TRBV5-4, the J gene TRBJ1-4, with 7 bases that match TRBD1. Germline V gene data show CDR1 as SGHNT and CDR2 as YYREEE (reference sequence). The CDR3 extends over 14 amino acids. The ends lost 7 bases at V and 7 bases at J; junction bases unmatched: 10. The CDR3 reads CASALQGLVEKLFF. The CDR3 coding sequence is TGTGCCAGCGCCCTACAGGGGCTTGTTGAAAAACTGTTTTTT.

The V call is TRBV6-6, the J call TRBJ2-7; D remains unclear. The ends were cut back, 5 bases at V and 7 bases at J, with 9 bases in the middle. CDR3 size: 11 residues. Germline CDR1 and CDR2: MNHNY and SVGAGI (reference sequence). The chain's CDR3 is CASSRLREQYF. DNA for the CDR3: TGTGCCAGCAGTCGTCTCCGGGAGCAGTACTTC.

This CDR3 reads CASSPGRALHEQFF. CDR3 nucleotide sequence: TGCGCCAGCAGCCCGGGTCGAGCCCTCCATGAGCAGTTCTTC. V usage is TRBV5-1 and J usage is TRBJ2-1; unclear D gene. The CDR3 contains 14 residues. Germline V gene lookup returns CDR1 SGHRS and CDR2 YFSETQ. V was shortened by 4 bases and J by 8 bases, with 16 bases between the two germline ends.